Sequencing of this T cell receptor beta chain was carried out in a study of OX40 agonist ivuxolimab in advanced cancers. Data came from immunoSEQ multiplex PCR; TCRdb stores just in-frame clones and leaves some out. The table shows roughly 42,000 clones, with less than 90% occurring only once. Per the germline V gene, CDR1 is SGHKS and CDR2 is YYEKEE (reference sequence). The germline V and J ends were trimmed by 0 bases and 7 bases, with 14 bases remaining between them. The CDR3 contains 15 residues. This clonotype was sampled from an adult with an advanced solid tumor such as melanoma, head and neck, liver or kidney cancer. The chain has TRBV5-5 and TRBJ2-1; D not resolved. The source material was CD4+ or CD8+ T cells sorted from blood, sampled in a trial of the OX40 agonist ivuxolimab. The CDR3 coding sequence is TGTGCCAGCAGCTTGGATCGGACGGCCAGAAATGAGCAGTTCTTC. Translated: CASSLDRTARNEQFF.